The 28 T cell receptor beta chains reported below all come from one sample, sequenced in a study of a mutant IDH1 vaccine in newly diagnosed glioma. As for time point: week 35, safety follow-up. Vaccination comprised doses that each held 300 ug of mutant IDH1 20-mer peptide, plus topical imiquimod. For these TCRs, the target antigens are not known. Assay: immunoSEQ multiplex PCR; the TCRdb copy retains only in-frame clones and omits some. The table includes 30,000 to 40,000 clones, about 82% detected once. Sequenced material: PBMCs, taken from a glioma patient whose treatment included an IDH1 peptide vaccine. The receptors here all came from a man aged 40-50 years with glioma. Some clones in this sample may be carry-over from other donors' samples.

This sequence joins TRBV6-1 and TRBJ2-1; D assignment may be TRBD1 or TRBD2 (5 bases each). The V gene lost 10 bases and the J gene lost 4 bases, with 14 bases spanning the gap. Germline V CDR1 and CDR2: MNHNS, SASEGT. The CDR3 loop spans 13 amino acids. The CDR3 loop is CATGAPGYNEQFF. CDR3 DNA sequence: TGTGCCACCGGGGCGCCCGGATACAATGAGCAGTTCTTC.

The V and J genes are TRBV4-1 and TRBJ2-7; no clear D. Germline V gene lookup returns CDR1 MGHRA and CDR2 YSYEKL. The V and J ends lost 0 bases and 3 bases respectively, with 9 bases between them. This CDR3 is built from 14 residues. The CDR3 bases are TGCGCCAGCAGCCAAGAAAGGCAGTTCTACGAGCAGTACTTC. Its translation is CASSQERQFYEQYF.

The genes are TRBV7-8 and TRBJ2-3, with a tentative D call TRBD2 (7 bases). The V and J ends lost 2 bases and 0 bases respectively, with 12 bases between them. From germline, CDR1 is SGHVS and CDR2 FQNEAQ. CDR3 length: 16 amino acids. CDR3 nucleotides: TGTGCCAGCAGCTTACTGCGGGGGCCTAGCACAGATACGCAGTATTTT. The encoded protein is CASSLLRGPSTDTQYF.

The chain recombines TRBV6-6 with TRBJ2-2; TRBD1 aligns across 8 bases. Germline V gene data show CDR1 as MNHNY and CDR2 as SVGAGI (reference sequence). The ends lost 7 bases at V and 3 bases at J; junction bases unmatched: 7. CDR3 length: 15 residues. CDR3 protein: CASTLTGADTGELFF. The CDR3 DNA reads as TGTGCCAGCACTCTGACAGGGGCGGACACCGGGGAGCTGTTTTTT.

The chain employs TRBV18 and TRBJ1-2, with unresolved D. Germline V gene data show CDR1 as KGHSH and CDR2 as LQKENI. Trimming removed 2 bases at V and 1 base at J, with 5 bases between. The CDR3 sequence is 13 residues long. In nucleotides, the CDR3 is TGTGCCAGCTCACCAGGAGTTAACTATGGCTACACCTTC. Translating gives CASSPGVNYGYTF.

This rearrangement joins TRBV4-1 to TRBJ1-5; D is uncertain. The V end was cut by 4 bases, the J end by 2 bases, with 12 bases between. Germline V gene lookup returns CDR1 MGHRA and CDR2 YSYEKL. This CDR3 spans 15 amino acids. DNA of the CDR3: TGCGCCAGCAGCCCCGTGGAGTCGGGCAATCAGCCCCAGCATTTT. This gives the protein CASSPVESGNQPQHF.

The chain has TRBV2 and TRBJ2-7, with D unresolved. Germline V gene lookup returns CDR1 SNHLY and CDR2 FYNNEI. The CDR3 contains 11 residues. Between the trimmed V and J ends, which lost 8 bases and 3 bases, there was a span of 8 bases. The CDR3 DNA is TGTGCCAGCGCGGACCGCTACGAGCAGTACTTC. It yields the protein CASADRYEQYF.

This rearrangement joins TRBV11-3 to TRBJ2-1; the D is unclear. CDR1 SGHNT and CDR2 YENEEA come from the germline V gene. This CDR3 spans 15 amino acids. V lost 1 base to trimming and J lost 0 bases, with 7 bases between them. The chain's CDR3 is CASSLGPSSYNEQFF. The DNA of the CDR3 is TGTGCCAGCAGCTTAGGACCCAGCTCCTACAATGAGCAGTTCTTC.

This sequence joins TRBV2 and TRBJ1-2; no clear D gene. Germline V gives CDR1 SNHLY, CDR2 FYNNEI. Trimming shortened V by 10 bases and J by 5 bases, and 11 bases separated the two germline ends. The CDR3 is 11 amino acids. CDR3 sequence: CATLGAYGYTF. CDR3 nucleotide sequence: TGTGCCACCTTGGGAGCATATGGCTACACCTTC. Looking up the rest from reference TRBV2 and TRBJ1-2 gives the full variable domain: EPEVTQTPSHQVTQMGQEVILRCVPISNHLYFYWYRQILGQKVEFLVSFYNNEISEKSEIFDDQFSVERPDGSNFTLKIRSTKLEDSAMYFCATLGAYGYTFGSGTRLTVV.

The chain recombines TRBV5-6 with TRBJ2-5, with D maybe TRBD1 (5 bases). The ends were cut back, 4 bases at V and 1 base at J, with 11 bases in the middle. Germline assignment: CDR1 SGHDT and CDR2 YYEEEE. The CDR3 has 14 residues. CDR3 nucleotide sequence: TGTGCCAGCAGCCATTTAGACAGCCAAGAGACCCAGTACTTC. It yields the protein CASSHLDSQETQYF.

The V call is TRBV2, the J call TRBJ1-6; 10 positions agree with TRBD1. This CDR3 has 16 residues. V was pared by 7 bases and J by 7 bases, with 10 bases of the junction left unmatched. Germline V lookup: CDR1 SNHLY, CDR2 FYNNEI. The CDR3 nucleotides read TGTGCCAGCACCGGGACAGGGGCTACCCTGAATTCACCCCTCCACTTT. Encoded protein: CASTGTGATLNSPLHF.

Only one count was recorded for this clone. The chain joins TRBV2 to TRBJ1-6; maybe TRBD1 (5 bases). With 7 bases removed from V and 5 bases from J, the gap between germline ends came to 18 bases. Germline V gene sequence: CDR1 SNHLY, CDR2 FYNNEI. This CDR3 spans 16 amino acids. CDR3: CASTRAAGGDNSPLHF. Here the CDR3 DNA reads TGTGCCAGCACGCGGGCCGCGGGAGGGGATAATTCACCCCTCCACTTT.

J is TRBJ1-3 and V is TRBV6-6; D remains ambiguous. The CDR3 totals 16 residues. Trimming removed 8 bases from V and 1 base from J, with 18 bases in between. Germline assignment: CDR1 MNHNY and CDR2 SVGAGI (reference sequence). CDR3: CASSPYSLGSGNTIYF. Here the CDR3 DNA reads TGTGCCAGCTCCCCCTACTCCTTGGGATCTGGAAACACCATATATTTT.

The CDR3 here is CASSEFGTNYEQYF. In nucleotides, the CDR3 is TGCGCCAGCAGTGAGTTCGGGACGAACTACGAGCAGTACTTC. This chain joins TRBV10-1 and TRBJ2-7; TRBD1 or TRBD2 may be the D gene (5 bases each). The CDR3 runs 14 residues. V was shortened by 1 base and J by 3 bases, with 10 bases between the two germline ends. CDR1 WNHNN and CDR2 SYGVQD come from the germline V gene (reference sequence).

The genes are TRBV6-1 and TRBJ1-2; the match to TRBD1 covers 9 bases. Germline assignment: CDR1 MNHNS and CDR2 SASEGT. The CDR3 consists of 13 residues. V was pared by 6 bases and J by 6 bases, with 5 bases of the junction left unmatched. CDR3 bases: TGTGCCAGCAGAGTTACAGGGGGCGATGGCTACACCTTC. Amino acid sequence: CASRVTGGDGYTF.

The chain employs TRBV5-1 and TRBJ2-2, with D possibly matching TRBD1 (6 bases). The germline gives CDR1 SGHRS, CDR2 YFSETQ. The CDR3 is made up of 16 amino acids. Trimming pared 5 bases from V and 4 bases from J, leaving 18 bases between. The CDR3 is CASRQQGSWATGELFF. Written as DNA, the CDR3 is TGCGCCAGCAGACAACAGGGATCGTGGGCCACCGGGGAGCTGTTTTTT. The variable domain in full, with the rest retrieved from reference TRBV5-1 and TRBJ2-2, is KAGVTQTPRYLIKTRGQQVTLSCSPISGHRSVSWYQQTPGQGLQFLFEYFSETQRNKGNFPGRFSGRQFSNSRSEMNVSTLELGDSALYLCASRQQGSWATGELFFGEGSRLTVL.

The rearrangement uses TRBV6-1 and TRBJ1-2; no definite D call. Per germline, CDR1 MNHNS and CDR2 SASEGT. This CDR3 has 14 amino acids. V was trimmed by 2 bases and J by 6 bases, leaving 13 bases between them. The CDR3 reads CASSEWGNANGYTF. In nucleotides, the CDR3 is TGTGCCAGCAGTGAATGGGGAAACGCCAATGGCTACACCTTC.

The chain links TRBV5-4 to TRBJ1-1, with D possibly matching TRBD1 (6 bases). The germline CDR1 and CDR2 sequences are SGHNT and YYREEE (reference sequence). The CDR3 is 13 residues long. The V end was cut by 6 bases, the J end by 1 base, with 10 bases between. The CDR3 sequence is CASNGQRNTEAFF. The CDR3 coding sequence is TGTGCCAGCAACGGACAGCGGAACACTGAAGCTTTCTTT.

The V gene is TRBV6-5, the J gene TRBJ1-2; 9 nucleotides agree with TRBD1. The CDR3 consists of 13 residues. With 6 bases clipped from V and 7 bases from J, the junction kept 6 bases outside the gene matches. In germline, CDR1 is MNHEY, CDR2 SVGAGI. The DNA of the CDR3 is TGTGCCAGCAGCTCCGGGACAGGGTTTGGCTACACCTTC. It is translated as CASSSGTGFGYTF.

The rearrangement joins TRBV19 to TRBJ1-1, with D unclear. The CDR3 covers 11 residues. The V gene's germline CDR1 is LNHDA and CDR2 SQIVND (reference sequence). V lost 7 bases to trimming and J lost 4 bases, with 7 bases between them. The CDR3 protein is CASIAGTEAFF. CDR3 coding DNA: TGTGCCAGTATCGCGGGCACTGAAGCTTTCTTT.

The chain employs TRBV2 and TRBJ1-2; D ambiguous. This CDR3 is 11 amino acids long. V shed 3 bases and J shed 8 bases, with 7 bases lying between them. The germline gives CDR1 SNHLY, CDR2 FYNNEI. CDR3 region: CASSEVWGYTF. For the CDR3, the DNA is TGTGCCAGCAGTGAGGTGTGGGGCTACACCTTC.

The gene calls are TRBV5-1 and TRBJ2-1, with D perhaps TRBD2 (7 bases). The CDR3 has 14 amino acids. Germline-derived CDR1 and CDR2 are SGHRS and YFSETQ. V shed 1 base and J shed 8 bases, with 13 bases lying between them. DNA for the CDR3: TGCGCCAGCAGCTTGCGTGGGGGGGCCGATGAGCAGTTCTTC. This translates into CASSLRGGADEQFF.

The CDR3 sequence is CASSLAEGRGSYTF. The CDR3 region has the DNA TGTGCCAGCAGCTTAGCGGAGGGAAGGGGGAGCTACACCTTC. The chain is built from TRBV7-9 and TRBJ1-2; D possibly corresponds to TRBD1 (6 bases). CDR1 and CDR2 (germline): SEHNR, FQNEAQ (reference sequence). The CDR3 length is 14 residues. With 0 bases removed from V and 9 bases from J, the gap between germline ends came to 14 bases.

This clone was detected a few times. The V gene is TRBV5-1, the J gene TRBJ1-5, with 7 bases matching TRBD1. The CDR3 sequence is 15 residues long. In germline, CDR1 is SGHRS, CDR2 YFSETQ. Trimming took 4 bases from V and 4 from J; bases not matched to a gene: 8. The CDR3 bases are TGCGCCAGCAGCCCGTGGACAGGTGAGAATCAGCCCCAGCATTTT. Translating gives CASSPWTGENQPQHF.

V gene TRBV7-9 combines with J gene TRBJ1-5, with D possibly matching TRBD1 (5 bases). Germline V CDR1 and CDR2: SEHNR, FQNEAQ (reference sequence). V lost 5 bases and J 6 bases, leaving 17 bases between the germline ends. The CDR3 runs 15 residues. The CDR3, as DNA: TGTGCCAGCAGCAGAGGGGATGTGTCCAGTCAGCCCCAGCATTTT. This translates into CASSRGDVSSQPQHF. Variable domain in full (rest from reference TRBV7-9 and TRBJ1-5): DTGVSQNPRHKITKRGQNVTFRCDPISEHNRLYWYRQTLGQGPEFLTYFQNEAQLEKSRLLSDRFSAERPKGSFSTLEIQRTEQGDSAMYLCASSRGDVSSQPQHFGDGTRLSIL.

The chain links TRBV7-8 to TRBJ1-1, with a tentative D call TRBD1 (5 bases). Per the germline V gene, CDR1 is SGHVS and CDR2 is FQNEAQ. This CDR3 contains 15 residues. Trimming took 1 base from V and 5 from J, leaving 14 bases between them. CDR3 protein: CASSLVGGRITEAFF. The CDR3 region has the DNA TGTGCCAGCAGCTTAGTTGGGGGGAGGATAACTGAAGCTTTCTTT.

Written as DNA, the CDR3 is TGTGCCAGCAGCTACTGGACAGTAGCAACTCAGCCCCAGCATTTT. Protein: CASSYWTVATQPQHF. This chain uses TRBV5-6 with TRBJ1-5, with D maybe TRBD1 (6 bases). The V end was cut by 3 bases, the J end by 6 bases, with 16 bases between. Germline V gene lookup returns CDR1 SGHDT and CDR2 YYEEEE. CDR3 length: 15 residues.

The CDR3 here is CASSGGLEAARLQYF. Written as DNA, the CDR3 is TGTGCCAGCAGCGGGGGGCTGGAGGCGGCCAGATTGCAGTACTTC. The gene calls are TRBV5-6 and TRBJ2-7, with D perhaps assigned TRBD1 or TRBD2 (6 bases each). Trimming pared 4 bases from V and 9 bases from J, leaving 23 bases between. The germline V gene has CDR1 SGHDT and CDR2 YYEEEE. The CDR3 is 15 residues long.